A single T cell receptor (beta chain) is shown here with its context. This specimen belongs to a study of OX40 agonist ivuxolimab in advanced cancers. Libraries were prepared by immunoSEQ multiplex PCR; TCRdb keeps only in-frame clonotypes and omits some of them. The top ten clones hold around 3.4% of a sample with 65,000 or so clones, around four fifths of them seen once. The germline V gene encodes CDR1 LGHNA and CDR2 YNFKEQ. The CDR3 sequence is 14 residues long. Deletions cut 1 base from V and 4 bases from J, with 10 bases between. The clonotype was recovered from an adult with an advanced solid tumor such as melanoma, head and neck, liver or kidney cancer. V gene TRBV4-2 combines with J gene TRBJ1-1; D remains unclear. Sample: CD4+ or CD8+ T cells sorted from blood, taken in a trial of the OX40 agonist ivuxolimab. The CDR3 DNA reads TGTGCCAGCAGCCAAGGTTCAGGCCTCACTGAAGCTTTCTTT. It yields the protein CASSQGSGLTEAFF.